This T cell receptor (beta chain) stems from a study of response to subunit inactivated influenza vaccine. The study, taken as a whole, reports: Each seasonal influenza vaccination recruits few new T cells, the authors suggested.

In the case of this clonotype: The antigen is unknown.

The germline gives CDR1 MNHEY, CDR2 SVGEGT. V lost 3 bases and J 0 bases, leaving 9 bases between the germline ends. The CDR3 sequence is 15 residues long. TCRdb called the RT-PCR reads again in MiXCR, with one record for every CDR3 protein. Of under 950,000 distinct CDR3 sequences in the sample, 21% were seen once. The gene calls are TRBV6-2 or TRBV6-3 and TRBJ1-5, with no clear D. The clonotype comes from a man aged 45-60 years who received an inactivated influenza vaccine. Sequences were derived from PBMCs from blood, sampled about 5 days after vaccination. The CDR3 loop reads CASSYFRHSNQPQHF. CDR3 DNA: TGTGCCAGCAGTTATTTTAGACATAGCAATCAGCCCCAGCATTTT.